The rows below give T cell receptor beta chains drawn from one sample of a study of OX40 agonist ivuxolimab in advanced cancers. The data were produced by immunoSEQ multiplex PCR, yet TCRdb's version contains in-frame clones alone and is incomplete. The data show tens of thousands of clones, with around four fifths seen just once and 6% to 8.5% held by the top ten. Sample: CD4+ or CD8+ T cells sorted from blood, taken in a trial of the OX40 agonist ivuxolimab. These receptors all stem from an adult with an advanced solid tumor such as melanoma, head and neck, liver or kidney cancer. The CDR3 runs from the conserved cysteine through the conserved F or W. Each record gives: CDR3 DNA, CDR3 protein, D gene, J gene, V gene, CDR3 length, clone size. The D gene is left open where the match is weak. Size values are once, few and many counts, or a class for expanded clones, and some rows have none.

TGTGCCAGCTCACCAGCGGCCAGTTCACCCCTCCACTTT	CASSPAASSPLHF	NA	TRBJ1-6	TRBV18	13	NA
TGTGCCAGCAGGTTGACGGCCGTTTACCTCAACACTGAAGCTTTCTTT	CASRLTAVYLNTEAFF	NA	TRBJ1-1	TRBV6-6	16	NA
TGTGCCAGCAGCTCCGTTGTCGGGGTTTCTGGAAACACCATATATTTT	CASSSVVGVSGNTIYF	NA	TRBJ1-3	TRBV7-6	16	NA
TGCGCCAGCAGCCAAGGTGGAGGGGGCAATCAGCCCCAGCATTTT	CASSQGGGGNQPQHF	NA	TRBJ1-5	TRBV4-1	15	NA
TGTGCCAGCAGCTTGGCTAGCGGGGGGGCAGATACGCAGTATTTT	CASSLASGGADTQYF	TRBD2	TRBJ2-3	TRBV5-8	15	NA
TGCAGCGTTGTAACTGGACTAGAGAGCTACAATGAGCAGTTCTTC	CSVVTGLESYNEQFF	TRBD2	TRBJ2-1	TRBV29-1	15	NA
TGTGCCAGCAGCGGCGAAGCGGGAGGATCCTACAATGAGCAGTTCTTC	CASSGEAGGSYNEQFF	TRBD2	TRBJ2-1	TRBV9	16	NA
TGTGCCAGCAGTTACAATGCAAGGGTGCTGAAGCCCCAGCATTTT	CASSYNARVLKPQHF	NA	TRBJ1-5	TRBV6-5	15	NA
TGTGCCACCACCAGAGACAGAGCGAACACCGGGGAGCTGTTTTTT	CATTRDRANTGELFF	NA	TRBJ2-2	TRBV19	15	NA
TGTGCCAGCAGCGAGTATCAGGGGGCTGGGGCCAACGTCCTGACTTTC	CASSEYQGAGANVLTF	TRBD1	TRBJ2-6	TRBV9	16	NA
TGCGCCAGCAGCTCCCACTACGAGCAGTACTTC	CASSSHYEQYF	NA	TRBJ2-7	TRBV5-1	11	NA
TGTGCCAGCAGTTTATTCAGGGGGCTGGATGAAGCTTTCTTT	CASSLFRGLDEAFF	TRBD1	TRBJ1-1	TRBV28	14	NA
TGTGCCAGCAGTTACTCTTTATGGGGGGCGGGTGAAAAACTGTTTTTT	CASSYSLWGAGEKLFF	NA	TRBJ1-4	TRBV6-5	16	NA
TGTGCCAGTAGTATCCGGGACCGCTACCGCAATCAGCCCCAGCATTTT	CASSIRDRYRNQPQHF	NA	TRBJ1-5	TRBV19	16	NA
TGTGCCAGCAGCTTGGACCTCTACAATGAGCAGTTCTTC	CASSLDLYNEQFF	NA	TRBJ2-1	TRBV7-3	13	NA
TGCGCCAGCAGCTTGGGAGCGTTGCGAACCCATTCAGGGGGCGCTGAAGCTTTCTTT	CASSLGALRTHSGGAEAFF	TRBD1	TRBJ1-1	TRBV5-1	19	NA
TGTGCCAGCTCAATACGGGGGGACTCCTACAATGAGCAGTTCTTC	CASSIRGDSYNEQFF	TRBD2	TRBJ2-1	TRBV18	15	once
TGTGCCAGCAGCTTTGGAACCGATACGCAGTATTTT	CASSFGTDTQYF	NA	TRBJ2-3	TRBV7-8	12	NA
TGTGCCAGCAAAAGGTCTAGCGGCAGGGATGAGCAGTTCTTC	CASKRSSGRDEQFF	TRBD2	TRBJ2-1	TRBV6-1	14	NA
TGTGCCAGCAGGGACCTACAGGGATGGGAGACCCAGTACTTC	CASRDLQGWETQYF	NA	TRBJ2-5	TRBV27	14	NA
TGCGCCAGCAGCCAAGATGCTGCGGGAGCCTACGAGCAGTACTTC	CASSQDAAGAYEQYF	TRBD2	TRBJ2-7	TRBV4-1	15	NA
TGTGCCAGCCTAACGGGGGGTGGGGGAACCACTGAAGCTTTCTTT	CASLTGGGGTTEAFF	NA	TRBJ1-1	TRBV28	15	once
TGTGCCAGCAGTACCGGGACAGGGAAGAGGGAGCAGTTCTTC	CASSTGTGKREQFF	TRBD1	TRBJ2-1	TRBV11-2	14	NA
TGTGCCAGCAGGAGCGGACTAGTGCTTGGTGAGCAGTTCTTC	CASRSGLVLGEQFF	TRBD2	TRBJ2-1	TRBV6-5	14	few
TGTGCTAGTGGTTTGATAACAGGGGAGAGGACTGAAGCTTTCTTT	CASGLITGERTEAFF	TRBD1	TRBJ1-1	TRBV12-5	15	NA
TGTGCCAGCAGCTTGGACAGGGCCAATCAGCCCCAGCATTTT	CASSLDRANQPQHF	NA	TRBJ1-5	TRBV5-4	14	NA
TGTGCCAGCAGTTCGCCGGGACAGGGGGTGATCCGCTATGGCTACACCTTC	CASSSPGQGVIRYGYTF	TRBD1	TRBJ1-2	TRBV28	17	once
TGTGCCAGTAGTATAGTGGAGCGGGTTGGTGAGCAGTTCTTC	CASSIVERVGEQFF	NA	TRBJ2-1	TRBV19	14	NA
TGTGCCAGCAGCCTTTTACTAGCGGGACGCTACGAGCAGTACTTC	CASSLLLAGRYEQYF	TRBD2	TRBJ2-7	TRBV7-9	15	once
TGTGCCAGCAGCAAAGGGGTTTATCGGGCCGGGGAGCTGTTTTTT	CASSKGVYRAGELFF	NA	TRBJ2-2	TRBV21-1	15	once
TGTGCCAGCAGCCCCTGGACAGGAAGCTCCTACGAGCAGTACTTC	CASSPWTGSSYEQYF	TRBD1	TRBJ2-7	TRBV5-6	15	NA
TGTGCCAGCAGTTACAAGGGAGTTCGCGGCTACACCTTC	CASSYKGVRGYTF	NA	TRBJ1-2	TRBV6-5	13	once
TGTGCCAGCAGTTTGCTTCCGGACAGGGTATATGGCTACACCTTC	CASSLLPDRVYGYTF	TRBD1	TRBJ1-2	TRBV28	15	few
TGTGCCAGCTCACCAGGAATTGACGTTCCCTACACCTTC	CASSPGIDVPYTF	NA	TRBJ1-2	TRBV18	13	few
TGTGCCAGTACCCGAGCGGGAGGGGTATTGGAGCAGTTCTTC	CASTRAGGVLEQFF	TRBD2	TRBJ2-1	TRBV19	14	NA
TGTGCCAGCAGTGCCGCCAGTCTCTATGGCTACACCTTC	CASSAASLYGYTF	NA	TRBJ1-2	TRBV2	13	NA
TGCAGCGTTGAAATGGATGGAGCCGTCGCCGGGGAGCTGTTTTTT	CSVEMDGAVAGELFF	NA	TRBJ2-2	TRBV29-1	15	once
TGTGCCAGCAGCCCTCGGGGGACGGTCATGAACACTGAAGCTTTCTTT	CASSPRGTVMNTEAFF	NA	TRBJ1-1	TRBV28	16	once
TGTGCCAGCAGCTTTAGCAACAGTCCCAATTCACCCCTCCACTTT	CASSFSNSPNSPLHF	NA	TRBJ1-6	TRBV7-2	15	NA
TGCGCCAGCAGCCCGACGGGCGGGAGGGCCGATAATGAGCAGTTCTTC	CASSPTGGRADNEQFF	TRBD2	TRBJ2-1	TRBV4-3	16	NA
TGTGCCAGTAACCCTCGCCTCAGGCCGACGAATAGCTCTGGAAACACCATATATTTT	CASNPRLRPTNSSGNTIYF	NA	TRBJ1-3	TRBV19	19	NA
TGTGCCACCAGAAGGGGGATACAGAGCAACTATGGCTACACCTTC	CATRRGIQSNYGYTF	NA	TRBJ1-2	TRBV15	15	NA
TGCGCCAGCAGCTTGGAGACAAGCACAGATACGCAGTATTTT	CASSLETSTDTQYF	NA	TRBJ2-3	TRBV5-1	14	NA
TGTGCCAGTAGCGCGGACTTGGGATCCTACGAGCAGTACTTC	CASSADLGSYEQYF	NA	TRBJ2-7	TRBV19	14	NA
TGTGCCAGCAGTTTGGTCCCTGGGGCCAACGTCCTGACTTTC	CASSLVPGANVLTF	NA	TRBJ2-6	TRBV27	14	NA
TGTGCCAGTCGCTTGGACACTGAAGCTTTCTTT	CASRLDTEAFF	NA	TRBJ1-1	TRBV5-4	11	NA
TGTGCCAGCAGTTTACTGGCTAGCGGGGGGGCATCTCGGGAGACCCAGTACTTC	CASSLLASGGASRETQYF	TRBD2	TRBJ2-5	TRBV28	18	NA
TGTGCCAGCACCACAAAGATGGGGGGGCAACGTGAAAAACTGTTTTTT	CASTTKMGGQREKLFF	NA	TRBJ1-4	TRBV7-6	16	NA
TGTGCCACCAGCAGAGAAGGGGGGGGCGGAGCTTTCTTT	CATSREGGGGAFF	NA	TRBJ1-1	TRBV15	13	NA
TGCAGCGCCAGGAGCTCTGGAAACACCATATATTTT	CSARSSGNTIYF	NA	TRBJ1-3	TRBV29-1	12	NA
TGTGCCAGCAGCTTAGCGGGCTATGAGCAGTTCTTC	CASSLAGYEQFF	NA	TRBJ2-1	TRBV7-2	12	NA
TGCGCCAGCAGCTCCCCCCCGGGACTAGCGCTCTCGGATGAGCAGTTCTTC	CASSSPPGLALSDEQFF	TRBD2	TRBJ2-1	TRBV5-1	17	NA
TGTGCCAGCAGCGCAGGACTAGCGGGAGATTCAATCTTATACAATGAGCAGTTCTTC	CASSAGLAGDSILYNEQFF	NA	TRBJ2-1	TRBV21-1	19	NA
TGCGCCAGCAGCCAAGCAGGCCCCTACGAGCAGTACTTC	CASSQAGPYEQYF	NA	TRBJ2-7	TRBV4-3	13	NA
TGTGCCTGGAAGTGGGGAAGGGGGGTAAACACCATATATTTT	CAWKWGRGVNTIYF	NA	TRBJ1-3	TRBV30	14	NA
TGTGCCAGCAGCCAAGAAGGTTTCGGAACGAAGGATACGCAGTATTTT	CASSQEGFGTKDTQYF	NA	TRBJ2-3	TRBV4-2	16	NA
TGTGCCAGTAGTATACGGGGGCGCGGGAACACTGAAGCTTTCTTT	CASSIRGRGNTEAFF	NA	TRBJ1-1	TRBV19	15	NA